This TCR beta chain was retrieved from a study of response to subunit inactivated influenza vaccine. Trimming removed 6 bases at V and 2 bases at J, with 16 bases between. This CDR3 spans 15 amino acids. Study-level findings and limits: Each seasonal flu vaccination may recruit only limited new T cells, authors suggested.

TCRdb passed the RT-PCR reads through MiXCR, listing each CDR3 protein once. This table has about 500,000 distinct CDR3 sequences, approximately 15% appearing once. A word on this clonotype: The antigen is not known.

The receptor was derived from a man aged 50-75 years who received an inactivated influenza vaccine. The chain combines TRBV12-3 or TRBV12-4 with TRBJ1-1, with D maybe TRBD1 (6 bases). The material sequenced was CD4+ T cells sorted from PBMCs, taken less than 30 months after vaccination. CDR3 sequence: CASSPQGQINTEAFF. CDR3 nucleotides: TGTGCCAGCAGCCCGCAGGGGCAGATAAACACTGAAGCTTTCTTT.